The clone carrying this T cell receptor beta chain was detected ten times or more. As yet, its antigen is unknown. The record originates from a study of T cell repertoires in cytomegalovirus infection. TCRdb re-called the reads through MiXCR, storing one row per CDR3 protein. This sample carries around 800,000 distinct CDR3 sequences, 30% to 35% of them seen once, and the ten largest clones take roughly 12%. Study-wide results and limits: Carriers of CMV and the relevant HLA type were discriminated by public TCR beta frequency. HLA-C-restricted CMV-specific TCR beta clonotypes prevailed in the ex vivo response.

The source material was cultured CD8+ T cells from PBMCs, sampled from culture after CMV antigen stimulation. The clonotype was recovered from a human donor in good health (CMV status not recorded). Some clones in this sample may be carry-over from other donors' samples.

CDR3 coding DNA: TGTGCCAGCAGCGGGGGACAGGACAACTCTGGGGCCAACGTCCTGACTTTC. Translated: CASSGGQDNSGANVLTF. The chain joins TRBV7-2 to TRBJ2-6, with 8 positions matching TRBD1. J gave up 0 bases and V 5 bases, and 6 bases lay outside the gene matches. Germline values: CDR1 SGHTA, CDR2 FQGNSA. The CDR3 is 17 amino acids.